This T cell receptor (beta chain) was found in a study of blood T cell repertoires in COVID-19. Overall study context: Acute and convalescent COVID-19 samples came from the United States, Italy and Spain. Sources were T cells, B-cell-depleted T cells, or PBMCs; the material itself was cDNA or gDNA.

As processed by the authors: Nucleated cell number was recorded as an estimate derived from reference gene primer amplification. The method was immunoSEQ multiplex PCR; TCRdb's version includes in-frame clones alone and lacks a portion of them. Clonal size and the V and J genes are those of that table, whereas D and trimming came from the DNA. The table shows 200,000 to 300,000 clones, with 83% occurring only once. Germline lookup yields CDR1 SGHTA and CDR2 FQGTGA. Trimming shortened V by 5 bases and J by 3 bases, and 10 bases separated the two germline ends. This CDR3 contains 13 residues. Sequenced: peripheral blood. The sequence came from a human donor in a cohort sampled during active COVID-19. The rearrangement joins TRBV7-3 to TRBJ1-2; D possibly corresponds to TRBD1 (6 bases). In nucleotides, the CDR3 is TGTGCCAGCAGCGAGGACAGTTACTATGGCTACACCTTC. Its protein is CASSEDSYYGYTF.